This TCR beta chain is drawn from a study of regulatory T cells in long-lasting Graves disease. Study findings and constraints: Fewer public clonotypes were shared by new patients (approximately 970) than by persistent patients (about 2,800). Patients whose Graves' disease persisted exhibited lower TCR diversity than those newly diagnosed.

Arm-PCR of CDR3 regions and iRepertoire HTBI primers were the basis on which TCR beta libraries were built. Original handling: Identified across the samples were approximately 60 TRBV segments and about 15 TRBJ segments. TCRdb re-analysed the multiplex PCR reads in MiXCR, keeping a single row per CDR3 protein. TCRdb's processing, not the study's, gives the V and J calls here. The sample holds about 400,000 distinct CDR3 sequences, less than 25% seen once. Germline CDR1 reads MNHEY; CDR2 reads SVGAGI. V shed 2 bases and J shed 6 bases, with 11 bases lying between them. This CDR3 is 13 amino acids long. This sample's time point: persistent/refractory GD, antithyroid drugs over 5 years with positive TRAb. From PBMCs, RNA was extracted and then used to make the TCR library. This clonotype was seen repeatedly, ten times or more. The antigen is not known.

This clonotype was sampled from a female donor with Graves disease. J is TRBJ2-7 and V is TRBV6-5; D gene uncertain. The material was peripheral blood mononuclear cells (PBMCs), obtained when the disease was refractory, from a patient treated with antithyroid drugs. The CDR3 DNA follows: TGTGCCAGCAGTTACGTGGCAGACGGCGAGCAGTACTTC. Protein product: CASSYVADGEQYF.